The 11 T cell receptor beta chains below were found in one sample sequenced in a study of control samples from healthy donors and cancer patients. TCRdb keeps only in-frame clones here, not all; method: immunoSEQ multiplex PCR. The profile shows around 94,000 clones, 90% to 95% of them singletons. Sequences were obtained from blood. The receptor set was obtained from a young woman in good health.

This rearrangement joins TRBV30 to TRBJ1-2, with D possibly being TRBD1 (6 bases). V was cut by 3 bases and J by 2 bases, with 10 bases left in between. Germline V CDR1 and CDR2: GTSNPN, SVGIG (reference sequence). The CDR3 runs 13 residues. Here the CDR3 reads CAWRLGGNYGYTF. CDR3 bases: TGTGCCTGGAGACTAGGGGGGAACTATGGCTACACCTTC.

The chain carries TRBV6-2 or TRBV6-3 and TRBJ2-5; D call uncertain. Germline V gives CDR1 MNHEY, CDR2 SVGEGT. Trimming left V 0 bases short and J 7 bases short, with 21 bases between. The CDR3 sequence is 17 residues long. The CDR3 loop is CASSYSKLRTAGGTQYF. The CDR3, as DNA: TGTGCCAGCAGTTACTCGAAGTTGCGAACCGCCGGTGGGACCCAGTACTTC.

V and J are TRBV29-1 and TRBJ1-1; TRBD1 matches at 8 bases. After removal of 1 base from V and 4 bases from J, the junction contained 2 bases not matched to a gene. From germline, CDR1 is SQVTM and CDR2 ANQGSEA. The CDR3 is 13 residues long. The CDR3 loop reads CSVEGTGSTEAFF. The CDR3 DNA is TGCAGCGTTGAAGGGACAGGGTCCACTGAAGCTTTCTTT.

The CDR3 loop reads CASSYSNRGNQPQHF. DNA of the CDR3: TGTGCCAGCAGTTACTCGAACAGGGGAAATCAGCCCCAGCATTTT. The gene calls are TRBV6-5 and TRBJ1-5; 7 bases are a match to TRBD1. This CDR3 has 15 amino acids. Germline loops: CDR1 MNHEY, CDR2 SVGAGI. J lost 4 bases, V lost 0 bases, and 3 bases had no gene match.

CDR3 DNA: TGTGCCTGGAGTGTCAGCTATGGCTACACCTTC. This sequence encodes CAWSVSYGYTF. The chain recombines TRBV30 with TRBJ1-2; D gene uncertain. The germline V gene has CDR1 GTSNPN and CDR2 SVGIG (reference sequence). CDR3 length: 11 residues. Trimming took 0 bases from V and 4 from J, leaving 3 bases between them.

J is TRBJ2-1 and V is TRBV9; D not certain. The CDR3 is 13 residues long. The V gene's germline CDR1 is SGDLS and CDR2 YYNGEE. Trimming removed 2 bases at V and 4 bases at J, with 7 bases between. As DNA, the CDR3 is TGTGCCAGCAGCGTGGGTTTTTACAATGAGCAGTTCTTC. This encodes CASSVGFYNEQFF.

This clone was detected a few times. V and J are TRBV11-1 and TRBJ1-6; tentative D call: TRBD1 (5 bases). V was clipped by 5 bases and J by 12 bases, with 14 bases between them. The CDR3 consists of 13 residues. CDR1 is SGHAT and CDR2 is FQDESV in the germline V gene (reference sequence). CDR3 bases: TGTGCCAGCAGCCCCTTTCCGGGGGGACCCCTCCACTTT. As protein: CASSPFPGGPLHF.

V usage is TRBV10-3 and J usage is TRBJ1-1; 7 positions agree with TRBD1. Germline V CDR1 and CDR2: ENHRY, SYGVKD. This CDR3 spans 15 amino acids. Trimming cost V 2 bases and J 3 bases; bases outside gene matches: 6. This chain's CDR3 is CAISERRDSYTEAFF. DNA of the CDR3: TGTGCCATCAGTGAGCGCCGGGACAGTTACACTGAAGCTTTCTTT.

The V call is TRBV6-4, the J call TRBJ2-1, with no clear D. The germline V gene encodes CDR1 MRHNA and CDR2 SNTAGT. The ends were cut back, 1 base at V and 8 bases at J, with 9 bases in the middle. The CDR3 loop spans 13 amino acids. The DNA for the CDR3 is TGTGCCAGCAGTGACTTCTTAGGATATGAGCAGTTCTTC. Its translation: CASSDFLGYEQFF.

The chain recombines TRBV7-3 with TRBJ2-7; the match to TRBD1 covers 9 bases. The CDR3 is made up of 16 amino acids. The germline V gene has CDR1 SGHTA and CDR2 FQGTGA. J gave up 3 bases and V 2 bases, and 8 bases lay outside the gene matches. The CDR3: CASSLADRGRLYEQYF. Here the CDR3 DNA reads TGTGCCAGCAGCTTAGCTGACAGGGGGAGACTCTACGAGCAGTACTTC.

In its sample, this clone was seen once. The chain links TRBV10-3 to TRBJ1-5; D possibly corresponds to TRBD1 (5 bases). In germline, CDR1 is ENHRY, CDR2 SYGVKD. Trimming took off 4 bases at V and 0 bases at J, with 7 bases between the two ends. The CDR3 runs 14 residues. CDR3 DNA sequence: TGTGCCATCAGTGGGGGGGATAGCAATCAGCCCCAGCATTTT. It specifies CAISGGDSNQPQHF.